This TCR beta chain stems from a study of blood T cell repertoires in COVID-19. Study context: There were acute and convalescent COVID-19 samples, and they came from the United States, Italy and Spain. Sample material is recorded as cDNA or gDNA derived from T cells, B-cell-depleted T cells, or PBMCs.

The germline V and J ends were trimmed by 4 bases and 4 bases, with 15 bases remaining between them. The CDR3 has 15 amino acids. The germline CDR1 and CDR2 sequences are MNHEY and SVGAGI. In the original processing: Amplified reference gene primers provided the basis for estimating nucleated cell counts. Here immunoSEQ multiplex PCR was the method, and the copy in TCRdb shows in-frame clones only, minus some. V and J calls and clone size are given by that table; D and trimming were obtained from the DNA. Found here are about 33,000 clones, about 90% of them singletons; the top ten hold roughly 6.2%.

This chain connects TRBV6-5 to TRBJ2-3, with D perhaps matching TRBD1 (6 bases). This receptor was obtained from a human donor in a cohort sampled during active COVID-19. Material for sequencing was peripheral blood. The CDR3 here is CASSSPSTGADTQYF. The CDR3 DNA follows: TGTGCCAGCAGTTCGCCTTCGACAGGTGCAGATACGCAGTATTTT.